The 10 T cell receptor beta chains given below trace back to one sample, sequenced in a study of T-cell reconstitution after alpha-beta-depleted transplantation in children. The library targeted TCRbeta and was prepared with unique molecular identifiers. TCRdb reanalysed the PCR reads using MiXCR and keeps one entry per CDR3 protein. The sample holds a few hundred thousand distinct CDR3 sequences, roughly 17% seen once. Sequences were derived from PBMCs, mostly from graft donor cells, sampled 360 days after TCRalphabeta/CD19-depleted stem cell transplant. The receptors shown here come from a boy less than two years old who had a stem cell transplant for Wiskott-Aldrich syndrome, so the T cells may come from the graft donor.

This clonotype has just a few counts. The chain has TRBV25-1 and TRBJ1-1; TRBD1 might be the D (5 bases). The CDR3 covers 14 residues. V lost 4 bases, J lost 1 base, and 10 bases lay in between. Germline-derived CDR1 and CDR2 are MGHDK and SYGVNS. The CDR3 region is CASSAKRGNTEAFF. DNA of the CDR3: TGTGCCAGCAGTGCGAAAAGGGGGAACACTGAAGCTTTCTTT. The whole variable domain, remainder taken from reference TRBV25-1 and TRBJ1-1, is EADIYQTPRYLVIGTGKKITLECSQTMGHDKMYWYQQDPGMELHLIHYSYGVNSTEKGDLSSESTVSRIRTEHFPLTLESARPSHTSQYLCASSAKRGNTEAFFGQGTRLTVV.

This clonotype occurred a few times. CDR3 loop: CSARRGSGNQPQHF. Written as DNA, the CDR3 is TGCAGTGCTAGGAGGGGATCGGGTAATCAGCCCCAGCATTTT. The rearrangement joins TRBV20-1 to TRBJ1-5; D might be TRBD1 (5 bases). Looked up from germline, CDR1 is DFQATT and CDR2 is SNEGSKA (reference sequence). There are 14 residues in the CDR3. With 3 bases removed from V and 4 bases from J, the gap between germline ends came to 13 bases.

The rearrangement links TRBV12-3 or TRBV12-4 to TRBJ1-2; 8 bases are shared with TRBD1. Trimming cost V 4 bases and J 3 bases; bases outside gene matches: 4. The length of the CDR3 is 14 residues. CDR3 residues: CASSSTGGDYGYTF. CDR3 in DNA: TGTGCCAGCAGTTCCACAGGGGGGGACTATGGCTACACCTTC.

V usage is TRBV20-1 and J usage is TRBJ2-7; D tentatively reads TRBD1 or TRBD2 (5 bases each). CDR1 is DFQATT, CDR2 SNEGSKA, per germline (reference sequence). CDR3 size: 13 residues. V lost 7 bases, J lost 10 bases, and 23 bases lay in between. The CDR3 reads CSGESGTGWGQYF. The CDR3 nucleotides are TGCAGTGGAGAGAGCGGAACTGGTTGGGGCCAGTACTTC.

V usage is TRBV20-1 and J usage is TRBJ2-3; D remains unclear. Germline lookup yields CDR1 DFQATT and CDR2 SNEGSKA (reference sequence). The CDR3 is 14 residues long. V lost 1 base, J lost 2 bases, and 10 bases lay in between. DNA of the CDR3: TGCAGTGCTAGAGGATTGGTCCACACAGATACGCAGTATTTT. Translated: CSARGLVHTDTQYF.

Many counts were recorded for this clonotype. The gene calls are TRBV12-3 or TRBV12-4 and TRBJ1-6, with 7 bases aligning to TRBD1. V dropped 6 bases and J dropped 14; count of bases not matched to a gene: 10. This CDR3 contains 13 residues. CDR3 residues: CASSPYRGQSLHF. The DNA of the CDR3 is TGTGCCAGCAGCCCCTATAGGGGACAGTCCCTCCACTTT.

The chain employs TRBV7-8 and TRBJ2-3, with a possible D match to TRBD1 (5 bases). CDR3 length equals 16 residues. V lost 5 bases and J lost 0, with 15 bases in between. From germline, CDR1 is SGHVS and CDR2 FQNEAQ. The CDR3, as DNA: TGTGCCAGCAGCACCCGTGGCAGGGCTAGCACAGATACGCAGTATTTT. This codes for CASSTRGRASTDTQYF.

This clonotype showed up many times. The chain uses TRBV4-1 and TRBJ2-2; unclear D gene. The ends were cut back, 1 base at V and 3 bases at J, with 3 bases in the middle. The CDR3 is 13 residues long. The germline V gene has CDR1 MGHRA and CDR2 YSYEKL. The CDR3: CASSQVYTGELFF. CDR3 nucleotide sequence: TGCGCCAGCAGCCAAGTGTACACCGGGGAGCTGTTTTTT.

This clonotype was counted a few times. The chain employs TRBV20-1 and TRBJ2-5; D gene unclear. Germline V lookup: CDR1 DFQATT, CDR2 SNEGSKA (reference sequence). CDR3 length equals 11 residues. CDR3 coding DNA: TGCAGCCACAGATACCAAGAGACCCAGTACTTC. It yields the protein CSHRYQETQYF.

The V call is TRBV29-1, the J call TRBJ2-5; D remains ambiguous. The CDR3 runs 11 residues. Germline V gene data show CDR1 as SQVTM and CDR2 as ANQGSEA. The germline V and J ends were trimmed by 7 bases and 1 base, with 7 bases remaining between them. CDR3 DNA sequence: TGCAGCGCCGGATTCCAAGAGACCCAGTACTTC. Amino acid sequence: CSAGFQETQYF.